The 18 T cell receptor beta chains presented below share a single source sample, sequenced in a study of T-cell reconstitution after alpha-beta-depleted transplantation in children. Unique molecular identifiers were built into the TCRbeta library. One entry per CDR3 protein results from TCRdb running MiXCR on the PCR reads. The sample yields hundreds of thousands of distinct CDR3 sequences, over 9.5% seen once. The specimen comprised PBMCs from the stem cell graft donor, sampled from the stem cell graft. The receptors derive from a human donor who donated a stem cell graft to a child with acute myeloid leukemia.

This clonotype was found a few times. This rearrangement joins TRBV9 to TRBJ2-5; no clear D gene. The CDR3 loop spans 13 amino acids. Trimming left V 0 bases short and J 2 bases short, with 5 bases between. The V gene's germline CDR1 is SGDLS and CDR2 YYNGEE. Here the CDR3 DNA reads TGTGCCAGCAGCGTAGACGGGCAAGAGACCCAGTACTTC. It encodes CASSVDGQETQYF.

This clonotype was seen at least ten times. The CDR3 DNA reads TGCAGTGCTGGGGGGGGGAACACCGGGGAGCTGTTTTTT. Protein sequence: CSAGGGNTGELFF. The chain couples TRBV20-1 to TRBJ2-2, with 7 bases identical to TRBD2. CDR3 length: 13 residues. From germline, CDR1 is DFQATT and CDR2 SNEGSKA (reference sequence). With V trimmed by 5 bases and J by 1 base, 1 base remained unmatched.

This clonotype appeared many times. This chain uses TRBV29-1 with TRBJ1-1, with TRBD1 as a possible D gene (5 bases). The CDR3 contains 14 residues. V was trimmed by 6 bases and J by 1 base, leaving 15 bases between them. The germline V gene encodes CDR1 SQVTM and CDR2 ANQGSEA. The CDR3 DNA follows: TGCAGCGTCCAAACAGGTCCTGGGAACACTGAAGCTTTCTTT. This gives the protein CSVQTGPGNTEAFF.

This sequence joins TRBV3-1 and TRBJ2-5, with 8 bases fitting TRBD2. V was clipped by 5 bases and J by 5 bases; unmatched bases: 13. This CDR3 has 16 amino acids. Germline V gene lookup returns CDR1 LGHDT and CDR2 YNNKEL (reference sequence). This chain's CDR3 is CASSGKGSGRDETQYF. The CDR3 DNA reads TGTGCCAGCAGCGGCAAGGGGAGCGGGAGAGACGAGACCCAGTACTTC.

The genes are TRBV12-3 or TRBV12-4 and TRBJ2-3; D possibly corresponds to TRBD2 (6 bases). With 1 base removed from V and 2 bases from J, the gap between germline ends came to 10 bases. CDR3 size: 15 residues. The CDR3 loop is CASSLGRALTDTQYF. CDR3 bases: TGTGCCAGCAGTTTAGGGAGGGCCCTCACAGATACGCAGTATTTT.

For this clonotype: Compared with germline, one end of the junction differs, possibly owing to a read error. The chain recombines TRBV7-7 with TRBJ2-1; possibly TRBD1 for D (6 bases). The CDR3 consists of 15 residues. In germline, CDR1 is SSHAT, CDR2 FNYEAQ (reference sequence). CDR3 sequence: CASSLQGDLGDEQFF. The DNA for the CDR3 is TGTGCTAGCAGTTTACAGGGTGACTTAGGGGATGAGCAGTTCTTC.

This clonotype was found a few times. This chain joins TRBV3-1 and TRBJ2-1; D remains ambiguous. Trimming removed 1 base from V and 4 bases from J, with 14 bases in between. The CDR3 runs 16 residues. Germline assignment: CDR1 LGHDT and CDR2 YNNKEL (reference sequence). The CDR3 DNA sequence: TGTGCCAGCAGCCAAGTCAAGCGACCGACTTACAATGAGCAGTTCTTC. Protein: CASSQVKRPTYNEQFF.

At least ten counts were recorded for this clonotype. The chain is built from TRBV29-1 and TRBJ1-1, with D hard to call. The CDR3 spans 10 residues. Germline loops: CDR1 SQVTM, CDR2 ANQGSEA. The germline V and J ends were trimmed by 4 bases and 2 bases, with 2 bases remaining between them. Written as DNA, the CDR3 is TGCAGCGTTGCAAACACTGAAGCTTTCTTT. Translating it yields CSVANTEAFF.

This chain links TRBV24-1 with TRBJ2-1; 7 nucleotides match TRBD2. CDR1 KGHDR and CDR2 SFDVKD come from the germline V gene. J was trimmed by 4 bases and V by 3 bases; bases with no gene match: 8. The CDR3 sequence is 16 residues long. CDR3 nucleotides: TGTGCCACCAGTGATCCCTCAGCGGGACCGTACAATGAGCAGTTCTTC. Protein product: CATSDPSAGPYNEQFF.

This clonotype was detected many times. Here the CDR3 DNA reads TGTGCCAGCAGTTTAGCGGGCGATTCCAATGAGCAGTTCTTC. Amino acids: CASSLAGDSNEQFF. The J gene is TRBJ2-1, the V gene TRBV28, with D possibly matching TRBD2 (5 bases). The CDR3 sequence is 14 residues long. The germline CDR1 and CDR2 sequences are MDHEN and SYDVKM. V was trimmed by 2 bases and J by 6 bases, leaving 11 bases between them.

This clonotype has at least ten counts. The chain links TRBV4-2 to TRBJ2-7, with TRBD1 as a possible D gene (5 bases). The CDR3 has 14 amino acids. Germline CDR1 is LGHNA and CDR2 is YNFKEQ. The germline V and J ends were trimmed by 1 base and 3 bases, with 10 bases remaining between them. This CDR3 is CASSQVLTDYEQYF. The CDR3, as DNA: TGTGCCAGCAGCCAAGTCTTGACAGACTACGAGCAGTACTTC.

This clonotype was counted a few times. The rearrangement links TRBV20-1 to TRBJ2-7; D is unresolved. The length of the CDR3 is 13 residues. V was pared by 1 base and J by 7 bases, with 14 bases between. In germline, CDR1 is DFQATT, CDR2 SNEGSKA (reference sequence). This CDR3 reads CSARGRGLGEQYF. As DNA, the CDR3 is TGCAGTGCTAGAGGGAGAGGCTTGGGAGAGCAGTACTTC.

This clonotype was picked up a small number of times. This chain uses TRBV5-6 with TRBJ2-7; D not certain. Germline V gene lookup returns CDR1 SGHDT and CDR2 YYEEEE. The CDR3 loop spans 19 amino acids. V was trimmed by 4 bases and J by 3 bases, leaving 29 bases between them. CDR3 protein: CASSNIYPFNSTDGYEQYF. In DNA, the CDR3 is TGTGCCAGCAGCAATATTTACCCCTTCAACAGCACAGACGGCTACGAGCAGTACTTC.

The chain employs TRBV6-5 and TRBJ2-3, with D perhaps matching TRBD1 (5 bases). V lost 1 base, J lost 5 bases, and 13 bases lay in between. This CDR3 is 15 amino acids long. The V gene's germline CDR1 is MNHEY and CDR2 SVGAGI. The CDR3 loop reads CASSYFRQGKDTQYF. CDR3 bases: TGTGCCAGCAGTTACTTTCGTCAGGGAAAAGATACGCAGTATTTT.

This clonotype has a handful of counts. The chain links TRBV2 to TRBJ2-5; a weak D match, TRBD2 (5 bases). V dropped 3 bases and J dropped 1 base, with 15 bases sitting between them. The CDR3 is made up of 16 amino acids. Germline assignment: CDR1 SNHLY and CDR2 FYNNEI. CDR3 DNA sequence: TGTGCCAGCAGTGATCTTCTGGGGAGCGGCCAAGAGACCCAGTACTTC. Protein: CASSDLLGSGQETQYF.

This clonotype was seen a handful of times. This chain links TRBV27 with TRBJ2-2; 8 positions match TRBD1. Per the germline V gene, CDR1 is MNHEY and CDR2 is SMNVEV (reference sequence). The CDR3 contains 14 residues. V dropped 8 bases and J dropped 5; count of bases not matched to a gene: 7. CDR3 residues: CASRDRLMTGELFF. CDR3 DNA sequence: TGTGCCAGCCGGGACAGGCTGATGACCGGGGAGCTGTTTTTT.

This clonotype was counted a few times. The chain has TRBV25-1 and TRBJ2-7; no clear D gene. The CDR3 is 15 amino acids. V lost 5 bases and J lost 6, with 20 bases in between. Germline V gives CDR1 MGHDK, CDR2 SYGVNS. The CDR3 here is CASSPRLGSDSEQYF. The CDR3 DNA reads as TGTGCCAGCAGTCCCCGGTTAGGGTCCGATTCCGAGCAGTACTTC.

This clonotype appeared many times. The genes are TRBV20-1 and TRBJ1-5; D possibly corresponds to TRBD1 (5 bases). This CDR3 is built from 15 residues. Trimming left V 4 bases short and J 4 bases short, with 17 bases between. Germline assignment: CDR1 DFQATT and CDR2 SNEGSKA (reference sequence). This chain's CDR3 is CSANLKRGQNQPQHF. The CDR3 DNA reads TGCAGTGCTAACTTAAAAAGGGGCCAAAATCAGCCCCAGCATTTT.